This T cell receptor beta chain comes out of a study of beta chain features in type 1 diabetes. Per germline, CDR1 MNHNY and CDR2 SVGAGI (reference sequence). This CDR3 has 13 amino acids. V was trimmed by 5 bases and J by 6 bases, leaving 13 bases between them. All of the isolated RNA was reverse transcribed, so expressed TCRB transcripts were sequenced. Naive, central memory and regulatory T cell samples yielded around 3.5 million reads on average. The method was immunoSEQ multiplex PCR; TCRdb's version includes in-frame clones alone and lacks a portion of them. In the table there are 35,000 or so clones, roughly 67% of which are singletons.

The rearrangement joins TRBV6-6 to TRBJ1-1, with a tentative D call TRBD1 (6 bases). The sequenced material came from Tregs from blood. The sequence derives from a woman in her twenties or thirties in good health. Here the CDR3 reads CASSTVQGSEAFF. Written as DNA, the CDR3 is TGTGCCAGCAGTACCGTCCAGGGGTCTGAAGCTTTCTTT.